This T cell receptor beta chain was obtained from a study of CXCR3-negative and CXCR3-positive naive CD8 T cells. Triplicate sorts of some 300,000 cells per CD8+ subset. In regard to this clonotype: Its antigen is still unknown.

This CDR3 spans 18 amino acids. Germline CDR1 reads SEHNR; CDR2 reads FQNEAQ (reference sequence). Study-wide points: The study found comparably high diversity in both naive subsets and much lower diversity in memory CD8+ cells.

Each TRB cDNA library was prepared by 5' RACE (with UMI labels). TCRdb reprocessed the 5' RACE reads; each CDR3 protein has one entry and no DNA is given. Recorded for this sample: roughly 56,000 distinct CDR3 sequences. The V and J genes are TRBV7-9 and TRBJ2-7; without DNA, the TCRdb call of TRBD1 cannot be checked. The sequencing input was naive CXCR3- CD8+ T cells from blood. Subset noted: CD45RO-CCR7+CD27+CD95- naive CD8+ T cells lacking CXCR3 (TNR3-). This clonotype originated in a human donor in good health. Some clones in this sample may be carry-over from other donors' samples. CDR3 loop: CASSSRGGGGEDAYEQYF. The full variable domain, rest sourced from reference TRBV7-9 and TRBJ2-7, is DTGVSQNPRHKITKRGQNVTFRCDPISEHNRLYWYRQTLGQGPEFLTYFQNEAQLEKSRLLSDRFSAERPKGSFSTLEIQRTEQGDSAMYLCASSSRGGGGEDAYEQYFGPGTRLTVT.